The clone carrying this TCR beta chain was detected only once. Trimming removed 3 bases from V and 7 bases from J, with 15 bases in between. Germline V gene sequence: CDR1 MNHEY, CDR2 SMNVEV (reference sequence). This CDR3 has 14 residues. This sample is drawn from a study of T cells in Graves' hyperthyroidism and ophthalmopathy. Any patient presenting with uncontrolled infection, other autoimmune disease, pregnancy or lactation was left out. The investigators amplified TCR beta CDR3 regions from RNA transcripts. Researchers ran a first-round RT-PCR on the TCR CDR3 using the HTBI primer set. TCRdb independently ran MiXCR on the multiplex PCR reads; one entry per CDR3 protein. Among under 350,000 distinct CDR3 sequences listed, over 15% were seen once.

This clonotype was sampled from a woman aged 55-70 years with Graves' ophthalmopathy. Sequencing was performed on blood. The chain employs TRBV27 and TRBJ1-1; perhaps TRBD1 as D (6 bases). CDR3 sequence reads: CASSFRGQQGEAFF. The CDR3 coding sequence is TGTGCCAGCAGTTTTCGGGGACAACAAGGTGAAGCTTTCTTT.